Below are 15 T cell receptor beta chains sequenced from a single sample in a study of cytomegalovirus exposure and HLA in healthy donors. Use of 60 Vbeta and 13 Jbeta primers characterized the PCR. Only in-frame clones appear in the TCRdb table, and some are missing; sequencing was by immunoSEQ multiplex PCR. The data show about 140,000 clones, with approximately 80% seen just once and more than 9.5% held by the top ten. Sequencing used PBMCs. These receptors were taken from a woman in her sixties or seventies in good health and CMV-seropositive.

The chain joins TRBV10-3 to TRBJ2-7, with TRBD2 matching 11 bases. The CDR3 extends over 13 amino acids. Germline CDR1 ENHRY, CDR2 SYGVKD. The ends lost 5 bases at V and 5 bases at J; junction bases unmatched: 2. As DNA, the CDR3 is TGTGCCATCAGTTTGGGACTAGCGGACGAGCAGTACTTC. Amino acids: CAISLGLADEQYF.

The chain uses TRBV6-5 and TRBJ2-1, with D maybe TRBD2 (7 bases). The V end was cut by 0 bases, the J end by 7 bases, with 13 bases between. The germline V gene has CDR1 MNHEY and CDR2 SVGAGI. The CDR3 loop spans 15 amino acids. The DNA of the CDR3 is TGTGCCAGCAGTTACTCGGGGGGGCCGGGTAATGAGCAGTTCTTC. Residues: CASSYSGGPGNEQFF.

In this sample, this clone turned up once. The rearrangement joins TRBV2 to TRBJ2-7, with unresolved D. Between the trimmed V and J ends, which lost 6 bases and 2 bases, there was a span of 14 bases. CDR1 and CDR2 from the germline V gene are SNHLY and FYNNEI. This CDR3 comprises 14 residues. CDR3 loop: CASSTRPGAYEQYF. CDR3 DNA: TGTGCCAGCAGCACCCGGCCCGGAGCCTACGAGCAGTACTTC.

This rearrangement joins TRBV28 to TRBJ1-1; 7 bases are shared with TRBD1. The CDR3 covers 14 residues. CDR1 and CDR2 (germline): MDHEN, SYDVKM. With 4 bases clipped from V and 2 bases from J, the junction kept 4 bases outside the gene matches. This CDR3 is CASSWGQSNTEAFF. The CDR3 coding sequence is TGTGCCAGCAGTTGGGGACAGTCCAACACTGAAGCTTTCTTT.

The CDR3, as DNA: TGTGCCAGCAGTGGCGGGACTAAACACCAAGAGACCCAGTACTTC. Protein: CASSGGTKHQETQYF. V gene TRBV28 combines with J gene TRBJ2-5; 7 bases fit TRBD2. V trimming: 5 bases; J trimming: 0 bases; junction bases outside the gene matches: 6. Germline V lookup: CDR1 MDHEN, CDR2 SYDVKM. CDR3 size: 15 residues.

Regarding this clone: One end of the junction fails to match germline, which may point to a read error. The chain has TRBV10-3 and TRBJ1-3; 8 nucleotides match TRBD1. The CDR3 loop spans 15 amino acids. Germline CDR1 is ENHRY and CDR2 is SYGVKD. In DNA, the CDR3 is TGTGGCATCAGTGGAAACAGGGGGTCTGGAAACACCATATATTTT. It codes for CGISGNRGSGNTIYF.

This clone was seen only a few times. J is TRBJ2-5 and V is TRBV6-5; TRBD2 matches 7 bases. Germline CDR1 MNHEY, CDR2 SVGAGI. J gave up 2 bases and V 6 bases, and 6 bases lay outside the gene matches. CDR3 length equals 14 residues. This chain's CDR3 is CASRLAGIQETQYF. The CDR3 coding sequence is TGTGCCAGCAGATTAGCGGGTATACAAGAGACCCAGTACTTC.

In regard to this clone: A read error may account for a junction end that differs from germline. V and J are TRBV7-7 and TRBJ2-7; 8 bases match TRBD2. This CDR3 is 14 amino acids long. Germline V gives CDR1 SSHAT, CDR2 FNYEAQ (reference sequence). The CDR3 region has the DNA TGTGCTAGCAGCCCCGGGACTAGACCTTACGAGCAGTACTTC. This codes for CASSPGTRPYEQYF.

This chain connects TRBV6-5 to TRBJ2-7, with 10 bases matching TRBD2. Germline CDR1 is MNHEY and CDR2 is SVGAGI. The CDR3 is 15 residues long. The V gene end was trimmed by 6 bases and the J gene end by 4 bases; junction bases not matched to a gene: 9. Written as DNA, the CDR3 is TGTGCCAGCAGAAAAGCGGGAGGGCCATTTTACGAGCAGTACTTC. Amino acid sequence: CASRKAGGPFYEQYF.

Only one count was recorded for this clone. V usage is TRBV5-8 and J usage is TRBJ1-5; possible D gene TRBD1, 6 bases. Germline V gene data show CDR1 as SGHTS and CDR2 as YDEGEE. The CDR3 length is 13 residues. The V end was cut by 1 base, the J end by 7 bases, with 9 bases between. In DNA form, the CDR3 reads TGTGCCAGCAGCTTGACAGGGACGCAGCCCCAGCATTTT. Translation gives CASSLTGTQPQHF.

For the CDR3, the DNA is TGCGCCAGCAGCCTTACAGGGTCCGCCACAGATACGCAGTATTTT. This translates into CASSLTGSATDTQYF. The chain recombines TRBV5-1 with TRBJ2-3, with D possibly matching TRBD1 (6 bases). Germline CDR1 is SGHRS and CDR2 is YFSETQ. V was cut by 4 bases and J by 2 bases, with 14 bases left in between. The CDR3 totals 15 residues.

This clone was seen a handful of times. The genes are TRBV28 and TRBJ2-7; tentatively, D is TRBD2 (6 bases). This CDR3 has 17 residues. The V end was cut by 3 bases, the J end by 0 bases, with 18 bases between. Germline CDR1 MDHEN, CDR2 SYDVKM. The chain's CDR3 is CASSLSSERVLSYEQYF. Written as DNA, the CDR3 is TGTGCCAGCAGTTTGTCATCTGAGCGGGTCCTCTCCTACGAGCAGTACTTC.

The chain has TRBV7-2 and TRBJ2-7, with D uncertain. CDR3 length equals 12 residues. V was shortened by 3 bases and J by 0 bases, with 3 bases between the two germline ends. In germline, CDR1 is SGHTA, CDR2 FQGNSA. The CDR3 nucleotides are TGTGCCAGCAGCTTGAGCTCCTACGAGCAGTACTTC. It translates to CASSLSSYEQYF.

The chain couples TRBV7-9 to TRBJ2-1; possible D gene TRBD2, 6 bases. CDR3 length: 16 amino acids. CDR1 and CDR2 from the germline V gene are SEHNR and FQNEAQ (reference sequence). The V end lost 2 bases, the J end lost 5 bases, and 16 bases lay between the germline ends. CDR3 residues: CASSLSPGLGHNEQFF. CDR3 nucleotide sequence: TGTGCCAGCAGCTTAAGTCCGGGACTGGGGCACAATGAGCAGTTCTTC.

This rearrangement joins TRBV14 to TRBJ2-7; D possibly corresponds to TRBD1 (5 bases). The CDR3 has 13 residues. V gave up 5 bases and J gave up 1 base, with 9 bases separating them. The germline V gene has CDR1 SGHDN and CDR2 FVKESK. As DNA, the CDR3 is TGTGCCAGCAGCGGGGCCGGTTCCTACGAGCAGTACTTC. This sequence encodes CASSGAGSYEQYF.